Listed here are 4 T cell receptor beta chains from one sample, sequenced in a study of shared clonotypes between healthy human individuals. TCRdb's copy holds only in-frame clones and misses some; the assay was immunoSEQ multiplex PCR. The repertoire has millions of clones, approximately 93% of them found once; the top ten carry 0.3% to 0.4%. The sample comprised naive CD4+ T cells from PBMCs. Subset meaning: CD45RA+ positively selected. The receptors come from a young man in good health. Some clones in this sample may be carry-over from other donors' samples.

The chain is built from TRBV5-1 and TRBJ2-7; TRBD1 matches 10 bases. V dropped 4 bases and J dropped 6; count of bases not matched to a gene: 10. Looked up from germline, CDR1 is SGHRS and CDR2 is YFSETQ. The CDR3 covers 15 residues. Here the CDR3 reads CASSAGTGAVREQYF. The CDR3 DNA follows: TGCGCCAGCAGCGCCGGGACAGGGGCCGTACGCGAGCAGTACTTC.

The rearrangement links TRBV5-1 to TRBJ2-7; D remains unclear. V was shortened by 0 bases and J by 2 bases, with 12 bases between the two germline ends. Germline V gene data show CDR1 as SGHRS and CDR2 as YFSETQ. This CDR3 is 15 amino acids long. In DNA form, the CDR3 reads TGCGCCAGCAGCTTGGGTCCAGCCTTTACCTACGAGCAGTACTTC. This sequence encodes CASSLGPAFTYEQYF.

The V and J genes are TRBV5-8 and TRBJ2-7; no firm D call. The CDR3 runs 13 residues. Looked up from germline, CDR1 is SGHTS and CDR2 is YDEGEE. V was trimmed by 4 bases and J by 10 bases, leaving 18 bases between them. CDR3 coding DNA: TGTGCCAGCAGCCAAGATATGCGTAGTAATCAGTACTTC. Residues: CASSQDMRSNQYF.

In this sample, this clone turned up once. This chain uses TRBV10-3 with TRBJ2-2; 8 bases are a match to TRBD2. This CDR3 contains 16 residues. CDR1 and CDR2 from the germline V gene are ENHRY and SYGVKD. V was clipped by 2 bases and J by 1 base; unmatched bases: 3. The CDR3 coding sequence is TGTGCCATCAGTGAGACTAGCGGCTGGAACACCGGGGAGCTGTTTTTT. Amino acid sequence: CAISETSGWNTGELFF.